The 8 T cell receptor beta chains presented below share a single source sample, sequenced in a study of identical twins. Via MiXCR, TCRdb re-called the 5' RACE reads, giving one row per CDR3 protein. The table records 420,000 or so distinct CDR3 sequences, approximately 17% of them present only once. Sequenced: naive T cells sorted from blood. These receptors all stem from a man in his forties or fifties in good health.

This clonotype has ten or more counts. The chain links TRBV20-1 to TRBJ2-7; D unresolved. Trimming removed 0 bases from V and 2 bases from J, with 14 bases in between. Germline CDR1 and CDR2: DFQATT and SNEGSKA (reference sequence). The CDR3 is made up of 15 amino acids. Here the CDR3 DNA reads TGCAGTGCTAGAGATCCCCACTCAACCACCTACGAGCAGTACTTC. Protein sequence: CSARDPHSTTYEQYF.

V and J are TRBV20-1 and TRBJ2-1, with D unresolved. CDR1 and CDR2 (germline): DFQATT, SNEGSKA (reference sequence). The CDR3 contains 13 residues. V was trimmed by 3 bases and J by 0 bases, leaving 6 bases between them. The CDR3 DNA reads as TGCAGTGCTAGTTTGTACTCCTACAATGAGCAGTTCTTC. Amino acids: CSASLYSYNEQFF.

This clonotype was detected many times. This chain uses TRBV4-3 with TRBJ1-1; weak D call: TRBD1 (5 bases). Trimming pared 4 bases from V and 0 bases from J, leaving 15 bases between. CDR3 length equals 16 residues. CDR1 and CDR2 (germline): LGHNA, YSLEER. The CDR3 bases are TGCGCCAGCAGCCGTCGACAGACAGTCATGAACACTGAAGCTTTCTTT. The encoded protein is CASSRRQTVMNTEAFF.

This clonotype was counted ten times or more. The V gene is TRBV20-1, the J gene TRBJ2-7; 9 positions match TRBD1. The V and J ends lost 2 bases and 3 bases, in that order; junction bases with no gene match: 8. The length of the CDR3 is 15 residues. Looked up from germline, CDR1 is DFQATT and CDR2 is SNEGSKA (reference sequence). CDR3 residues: CSARPAGQGLYEQYF. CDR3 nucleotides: TGCAGTGCTAGACCGGCGGGACAGGGCCTCTACGAGCAGTACTTC.

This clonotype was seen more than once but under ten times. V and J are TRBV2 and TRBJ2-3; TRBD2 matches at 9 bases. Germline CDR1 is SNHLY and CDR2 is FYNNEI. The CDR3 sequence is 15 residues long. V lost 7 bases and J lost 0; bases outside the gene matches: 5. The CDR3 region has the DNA TGTGCCAGCAATCGTCTAGCGGGGAGCACAGATACGCAGTATTTT. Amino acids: CASNRLAGSTDTQYF.

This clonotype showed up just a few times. The CDR3 sequence is CASSLAGRAFYEQFF. In DNA form, the CDR3 reads TGTGCCAGCAGCTTAGCCGGGAGGGCGTTTTATGAGCAGTTCTTC. The gene calls are TRBV7-8 and TRBJ2-1; the match to TRBD2 covers 8 bases. With 0 bases clipped from V and 8 bases from J, the junction kept 6 bases outside the gene matches. In germline, CDR1 is SGHVS, CDR2 FQNEAQ. The CDR3 contains 15 residues. The entire variable domain, with the rest obtained from reference TRBV7-8 and TRBJ2-1, is as follows: GAGVSQSPRYKVAKRGQDVALRCDPISGHVSLFWYQQALGQGPEFLTYFQNEAQLDKSGLPSDRFFAERPEGSVSTLKIQRTQQEDSAVYLCASSLAGRAFYEQFFGPGTRLTVL.

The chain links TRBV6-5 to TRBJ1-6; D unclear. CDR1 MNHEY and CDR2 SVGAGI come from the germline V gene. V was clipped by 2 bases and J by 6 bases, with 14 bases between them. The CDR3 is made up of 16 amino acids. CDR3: CASSYIKTEGNSPLHF. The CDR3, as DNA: TGTGCCAGCAGTTACATAAAGACCGAGGGTAATTCACCCCTCCACTTT.

For the CDR3, the DNA is TGCGCCAGCAGCTCACTAGCGGGGGGATTCAATGAGCAGTTCTTC. Translated: CASSSLAGGFNEQFF. The chain has TRBV5-1 and TRBJ2-1, with 12 bases matching TRBD2. In germline, CDR1 is SGHRS, CDR2 YFSETQ. The CDR3 length is 15 residues. J lost 6 bases, V lost 3 bases, and 4 bases had no gene match.